This section outlines one TCR beta chain sequence together with its context. The method was immunoSEQ multiplex PCR; TCRdb's version includes in-frame clones alone and lacks a portion of them. The sample lists about 160,000 clones; 65% to 90% were seen once. This record comes from a study of blood T cell repertoires in COVID-19. Study-level background: Nucleic acid was either cDNA or gDNA, and it came from T cells, B-cell-depleted T cells, or PBMCs.

Sequencing used peripheral blood. The sequence came from a man between 65 and 85 years old with acute or convalescent COVID-19.

CDR3 sequence reads: CASSWTSGRAGEQFF. In nucleotides, the CDR3 is TGTGCCAGCAGTTGGACTAGCGGGAGGGCCGGTGAGCAGTTCTTC. The V gene is TRBV2, the J gene TRBJ2-1; 15 bases line up with TRBD2. With V trimmed by 5 bases and J by 9 bases, 5 bases remained unmatched. Germline V lookup: CDR1 SNHLY, CDR2 FYNNEI. CDR3 size: 15 residues. The variable domain in full, completed from reference TRBV2 and TRBJ2-1, reads EPEVTQTPSHQVTQMGQEVILRCVPISNHLYFYWYRQILGQKVEFLVSFYNNEISEKSEIFDDQFSVERPDGSNFTLKIRSTKLEDSAMYFCASSWTSGRAGEQFFGPGTRLTVL.